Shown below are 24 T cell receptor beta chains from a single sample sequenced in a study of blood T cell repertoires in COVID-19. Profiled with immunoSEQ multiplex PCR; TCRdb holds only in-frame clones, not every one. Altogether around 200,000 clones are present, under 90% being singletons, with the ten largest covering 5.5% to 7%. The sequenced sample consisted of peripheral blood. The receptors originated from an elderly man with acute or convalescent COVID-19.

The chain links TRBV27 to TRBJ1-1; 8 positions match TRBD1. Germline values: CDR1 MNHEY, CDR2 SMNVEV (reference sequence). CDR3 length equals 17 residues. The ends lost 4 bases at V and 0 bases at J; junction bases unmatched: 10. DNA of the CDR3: TGTGCCAGCAGTTCCGGGCAGGGGGCTTTCATGAACACTGAAGCTTTCTTT. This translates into CASSSGQGAFMNTEAFF.

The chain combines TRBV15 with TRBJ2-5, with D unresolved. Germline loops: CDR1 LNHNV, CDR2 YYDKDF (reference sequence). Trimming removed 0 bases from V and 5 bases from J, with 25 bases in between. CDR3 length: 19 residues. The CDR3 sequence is CATSRDIYSTKKGEETQYF. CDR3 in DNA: TGTGCCACCAGCAGAGATATTTACTCGACGAAAAAAGGAGAGGAGACCCAGTACTTC. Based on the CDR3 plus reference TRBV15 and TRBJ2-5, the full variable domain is DAMVIQNPRYQVTQFGKPVTLSCSQTLNHNVMYWYQQKSSQAPKLLFHYYDKDFNNEADTPDNFQSRRPNTSFCFLDIRSPGLGDTAMYLCATSRDIYSTKKGEETQYFGPGTRLLVL.

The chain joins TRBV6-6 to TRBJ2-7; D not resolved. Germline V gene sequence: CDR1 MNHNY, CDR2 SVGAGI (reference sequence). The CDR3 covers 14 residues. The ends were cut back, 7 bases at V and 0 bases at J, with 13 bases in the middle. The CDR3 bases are TGTGCCAGCACTCTAGACTCCCGCTCCTACGAGCAGTACGTC. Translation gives CASTLDSRSYEQYV.

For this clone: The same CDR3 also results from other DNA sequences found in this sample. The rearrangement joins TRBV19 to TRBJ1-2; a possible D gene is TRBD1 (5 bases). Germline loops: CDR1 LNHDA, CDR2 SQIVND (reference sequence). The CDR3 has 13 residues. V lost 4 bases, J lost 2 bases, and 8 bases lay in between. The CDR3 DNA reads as TGTGCCAGTAGTACACAGGTCAACTATGGCTACACCTTC. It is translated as CASSTQVNYGYTF. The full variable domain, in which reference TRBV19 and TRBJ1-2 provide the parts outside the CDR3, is DGGITQSPKYLFRKEGQNVTLSCEQNLNHDAMYWYRQDPGQGLRLIYYSQIVNDFQKGDIAEGYSVSREKKESFPLTVTSAQKNPTAFYLCASSTQVNYGYTFGSGTRLTVV.

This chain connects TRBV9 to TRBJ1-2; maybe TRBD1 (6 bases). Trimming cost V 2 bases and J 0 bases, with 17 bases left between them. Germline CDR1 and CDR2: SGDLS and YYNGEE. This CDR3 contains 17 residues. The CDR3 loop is CASSVGTAGGANYGYTF. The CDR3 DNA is TGTGCCAGCAGCGTGGGGACCGCGGGGGGCGCTAACTATGGCTACACCTTC.

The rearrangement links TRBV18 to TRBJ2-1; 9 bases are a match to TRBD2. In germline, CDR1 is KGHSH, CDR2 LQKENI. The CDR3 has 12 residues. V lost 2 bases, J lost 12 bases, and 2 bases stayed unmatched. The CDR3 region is CASSPGSGGQFF. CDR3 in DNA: TGTGCCAGCTCACCAGGTAGCGGGGGGCAGTTCTTC.

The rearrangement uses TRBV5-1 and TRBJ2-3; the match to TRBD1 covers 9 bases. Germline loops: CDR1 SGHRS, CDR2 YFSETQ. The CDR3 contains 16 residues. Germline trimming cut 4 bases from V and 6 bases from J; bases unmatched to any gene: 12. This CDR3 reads CASSTPGQGPGDTQYF. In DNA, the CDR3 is TGCGCCAGCAGCACGCCAGGACAGGGGCCTGGGGATACGCAGTATTTT. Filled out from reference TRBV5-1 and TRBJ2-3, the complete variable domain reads KAGVTQTPRYLIKTRGQQVTLSCSPISGHRSVSWYQQTPGQGLQFLFEYFSETQRNKGNFPGRFSGRQFSNSRSEMNVSTLELGDSALYLCASSTPGQGPGDTQYFGPGTRLTVL.

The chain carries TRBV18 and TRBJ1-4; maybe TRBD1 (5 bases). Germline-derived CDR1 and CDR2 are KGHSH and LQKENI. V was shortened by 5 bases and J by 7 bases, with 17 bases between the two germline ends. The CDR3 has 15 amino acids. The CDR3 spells CASSTQGGGTEKLFF. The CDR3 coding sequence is TGTGCCAGCTCAACCCAGGGAGGTGGTACTGAAAAACTGTTTTTT.

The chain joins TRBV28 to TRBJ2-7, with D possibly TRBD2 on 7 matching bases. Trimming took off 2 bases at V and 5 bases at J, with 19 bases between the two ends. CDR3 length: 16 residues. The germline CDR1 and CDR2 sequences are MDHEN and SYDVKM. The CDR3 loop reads CASSLGGATGSDEQYF. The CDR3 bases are TGTGCCAGCAGTTTAGGGGGGGCCACAGGGTCCGACGAGCAGTACTTC.

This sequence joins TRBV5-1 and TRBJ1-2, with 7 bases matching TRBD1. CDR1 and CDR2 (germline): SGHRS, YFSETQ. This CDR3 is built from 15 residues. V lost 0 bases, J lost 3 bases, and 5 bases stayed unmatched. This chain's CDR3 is CASSLEGGAHYGYTF. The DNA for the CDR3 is TGCGCCAGCAGCTTGGAAGGGGGCGCGCACTATGGCTACACCTTC.

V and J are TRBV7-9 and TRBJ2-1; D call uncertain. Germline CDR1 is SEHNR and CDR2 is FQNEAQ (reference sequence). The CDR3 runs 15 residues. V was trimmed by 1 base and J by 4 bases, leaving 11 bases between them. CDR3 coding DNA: TGTGCCAGCAGCTTAGGCGGAGCCGTTTACAATGAGCAGTTCTTC. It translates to CASSLGGAVYNEQFF. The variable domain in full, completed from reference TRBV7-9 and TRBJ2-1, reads DTGVSQNPRHKITKRGQNVTFRCDPISEHNRLYWYRQTLGQGPEFLTYFQNEAQLEKSRLLSDRFSAERPKGSFSTLEIQRTEQGDSAMYLCASSLGGAVYNEQFFGPGTRLTVL.

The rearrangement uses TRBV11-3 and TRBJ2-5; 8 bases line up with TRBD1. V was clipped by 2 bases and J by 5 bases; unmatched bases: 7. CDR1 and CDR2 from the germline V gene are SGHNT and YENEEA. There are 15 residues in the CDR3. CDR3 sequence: CASSLRSGGGETQYF. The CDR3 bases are TGTGCCAGCAGCTTACGATCAGGGGGCGGCGAGACCCAGTACTTC.

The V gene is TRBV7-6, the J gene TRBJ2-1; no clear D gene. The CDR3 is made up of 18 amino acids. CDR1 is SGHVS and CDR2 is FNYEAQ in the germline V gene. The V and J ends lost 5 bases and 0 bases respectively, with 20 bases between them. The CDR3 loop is CASSPRTRSESSYNEQFF. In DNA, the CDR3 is TGTGCCAGCAGCCCGAGAACTCGTTCGGAGAGCTCCTACAATGAGCAGTTCTTC.

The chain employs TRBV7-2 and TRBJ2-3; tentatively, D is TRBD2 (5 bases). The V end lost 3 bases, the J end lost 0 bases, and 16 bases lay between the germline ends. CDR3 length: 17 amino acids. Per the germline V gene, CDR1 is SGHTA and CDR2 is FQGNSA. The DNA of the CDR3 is TGTGCCAGCAGCTTCACCTACAGCGGCTCTAGCACAGATACGCAGTATTTT. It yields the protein CASSFTYSGSSTDTQYF.

The CDR3 DNA sequence: TGTGCCAGCAGTTATAACAGGAACAATGAGCAGTTCTTC. Amino acid sequence: CASSYNRNNEQFF. The chain is built from TRBV27 and TRBJ2-1; tentatively, D is TRBD1 (5 bases). This CDR3 has 13 residues. V lost 4 bases and J 5 bases, leaving 9 bases between the germline ends. Germline values: CDR1 MNHEY, CDR2 SMNVEV (reference sequence).

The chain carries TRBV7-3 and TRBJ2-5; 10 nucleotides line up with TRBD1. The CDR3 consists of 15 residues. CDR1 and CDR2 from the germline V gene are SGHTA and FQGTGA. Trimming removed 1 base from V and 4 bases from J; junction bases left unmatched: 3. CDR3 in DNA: TGTGCCAGCAGCTTAAGTGGACAGGGGGGAGAGACCCAGTACTTC. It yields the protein CASSLSGQGGETQYF.

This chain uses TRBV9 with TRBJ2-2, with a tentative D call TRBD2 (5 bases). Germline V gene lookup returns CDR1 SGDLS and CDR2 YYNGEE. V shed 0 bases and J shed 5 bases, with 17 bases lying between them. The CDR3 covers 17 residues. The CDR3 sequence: CASSVVDSATRTGELFF. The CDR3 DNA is TGTGCCAGCAGCGTAGTTGATAGCGCCACGAGGACCGGGGAGCTGTTTTTT. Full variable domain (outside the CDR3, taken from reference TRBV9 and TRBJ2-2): DSGVTQTPKHLITATGQRVTLRCSPRSGDLSVYWYQQSLDQGLQFLIQYYNGEERAKGNILERFSAQQFPDLHSELNLSSLELGDSALYFCASSVVDSATRTGELFFGEGSRLTVL.

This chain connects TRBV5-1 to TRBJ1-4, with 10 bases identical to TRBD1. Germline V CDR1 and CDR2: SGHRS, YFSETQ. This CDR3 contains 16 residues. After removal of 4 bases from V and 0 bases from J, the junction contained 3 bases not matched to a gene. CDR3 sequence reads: CASSVGTGATNEKLFF. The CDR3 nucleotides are TGCGCCAGCAGCGTGGGGACAGGGGCAACTAATGAAAAACTGTTTTTT. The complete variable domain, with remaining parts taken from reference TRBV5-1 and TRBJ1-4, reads KAGVTQTPRYLIKTRGQQVTLSCSPISGHRSVSWYQQTPGQGLQFLFEYFSETQRNKGNFPGRFSGRQFSNSRSEMNVSTLELGDSALYLCASSVGTGATNEKLFFGSGTQLSVL.

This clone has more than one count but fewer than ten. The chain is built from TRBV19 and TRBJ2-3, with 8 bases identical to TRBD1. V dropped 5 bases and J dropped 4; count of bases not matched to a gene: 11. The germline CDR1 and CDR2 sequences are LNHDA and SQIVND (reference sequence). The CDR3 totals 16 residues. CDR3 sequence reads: CASSSRRQGAADTQYF. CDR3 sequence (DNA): TGTGCCAGTAGTTCCCGGCGGCAGGGGGCTGCAGATACGCAGTATTTT.

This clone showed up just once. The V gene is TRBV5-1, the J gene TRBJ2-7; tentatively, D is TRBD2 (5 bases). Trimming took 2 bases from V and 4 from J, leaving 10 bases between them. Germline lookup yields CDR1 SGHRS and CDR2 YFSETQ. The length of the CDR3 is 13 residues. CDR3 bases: TGCGCCAGCAGCTTCGGGGTAGGGTACGAGCAGTACGTC. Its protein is CASSFGVGYEQYV.

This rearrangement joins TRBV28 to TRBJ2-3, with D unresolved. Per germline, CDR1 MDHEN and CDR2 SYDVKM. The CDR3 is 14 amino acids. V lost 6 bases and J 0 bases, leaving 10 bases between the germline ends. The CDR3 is CASRTGLSTDTQYF. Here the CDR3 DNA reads TGTGCCAGCAGGACGGGTTTAAGCACAGATACGCAGTATTTT.

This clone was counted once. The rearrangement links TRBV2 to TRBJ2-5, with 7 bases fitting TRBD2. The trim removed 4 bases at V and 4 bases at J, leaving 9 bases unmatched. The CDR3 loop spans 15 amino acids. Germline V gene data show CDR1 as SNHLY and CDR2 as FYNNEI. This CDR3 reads CASSGPLGGGETQYF. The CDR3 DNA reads TGTGCCAGCAGTGGCCCGTTGGGGGGGGGAGAGACCCAGTACTTC.

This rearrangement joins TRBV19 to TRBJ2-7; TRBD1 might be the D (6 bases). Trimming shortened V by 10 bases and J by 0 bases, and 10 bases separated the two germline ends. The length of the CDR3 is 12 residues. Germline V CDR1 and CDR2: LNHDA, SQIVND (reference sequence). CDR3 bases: TGTGCCACCAGGACAGACTCCTACGAGCAGTACTTC. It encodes CATRTDSYEQYF.

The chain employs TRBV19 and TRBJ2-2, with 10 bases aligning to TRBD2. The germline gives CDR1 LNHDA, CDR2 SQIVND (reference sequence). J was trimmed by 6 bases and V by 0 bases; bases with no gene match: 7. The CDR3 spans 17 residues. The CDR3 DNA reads TGTGCCAGTAGTATAGAGGGGCTAGCGGGAGTTTCCGGGGAGCTGTTTTTT. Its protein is CASSIEGLAGVSGELFF.